This section outlines one TCR beta chain sequence together with its context. The record originates from a study of shared clonotypes between healthy human individuals. Study context: Sampling drew on donors who were a couple of women and three men aged 18 to 49.

The assay used deep level. Some clones are missing from TCRdb's copy, which holds only in-frame ones; the method was immunoSEQ multiplex PCR. Of over a million clones detected, around 97% appear once; the ten largest clones hold about 1%. Germline assignment: CDR1 SGHRS and CDR2 YFSETQ. V was cut by 3 bases and J by 8 bases, with 14 bases left in between. The CDR3 loop spans 14 amino acids. The gene calls are TRBV5-1 and TRBJ2-2; D may be TRBD2 (5 bases). The clonotype originates from a man aged 30-40 years in good health. The sequenced sample consisted of naive CD4+ T cells sorted from blood. Indicated subset: CD45RA+ positively selected. The CDR3 sequence is CASSYRASSGELFF. The CDR3, as DNA: TGCGCCAGCAGCTATAGGGCTAGCTCGGGGGAGCTGTTTTTT.